This T cell receptor (beta chain) was found in a study of T cell changes during pregnancy in multiple sclerosis. Method: immunoSEQ multiplex PCR; TCRdb's copy keeps in-frame clones and lacks some. This sample yields approximately 41,000 clones, of which about nine tenths are seen a single time; approximately 0.67% belongs to the top ten. CDR3 length: 15 residues. Germline V lookup: CDR1 MNHNS, CDR2 SASEGT. Germline trimming cut 5 bases from V and 6 bases from J; bases unmatched to any gene: 9. The chain uses TRBV6-1 and TRBJ2-3; 9 bases match TRBD1. The sequence was obtained from a female donor with multiple sclerosis, enrolled in a pregnancy study. The source material was CD4+ T cells from peripheral blood mononuclear cells, sampled in the first trimester of pregnancy. The CDR3 is CASSQNRGRGDTQYF. The DNA for the CDR3 is TGTGCCAGCAGTCAGAACAGGGGGCGCGGGGATACGCAGTATTTT.